This T cell receptor beta chain was sequenced for a study of control samples from healthy donors and cancer patients. TCRdb keeps only in-frame clones here, not all; method: immunoSEQ multiplex PCR. Among roughly 370,000 clones listed, around nine tenths were seen once. This CDR3 contains 13 residues. Germline CDR1 reads GTSNPN; CDR2 reads SVGIG (reference sequence). The germline V and J ends were trimmed by 1 base and 4 bases, with 8 bases remaining between them. The V and J genes are TRBV30 and TRBJ1-5; D remains ambiguous. The TCR comes from a man between 40 and 49 years old with head and neck cancer. The sample was PBMCs. DNA for the CDR3: TGTGCCTGGAGTGCCGCCCGTAATCAGCCCCAGCATTTT. It yields the protein CAWSAARNQPQHF.